The clone carrying this T cell receptor beta chain was counted a single time. Its target is not known. From the reads, TCRdb called clonotypes with MiXCR, one entry per CDR3 protein. Of around 530,000 distinct CDR3 sequences listed, approximately 25% are singletons. These data are taken from a study of T cell repertoires in cytomegalovirus infection. The study's findings and limits: Within the response measured ex vivo, HLA-C-restricted CMV-specific TCR beta clonotypes were dominant.

Germline CDR1 and CDR2: LNHDA and SQIVND (reference sequence). The CDR3 contains 14 residues. V was pared by 3 bases and J by 5 bases, with 3 bases of the junction left unmatched. This TCR was sampled from a human donor in good health (CMV status not recorded). Some clones in this sample may be carry-over from other donors' samples. Sequenced material: PBMCs. The chain recombines TRBV19 with TRBJ1-1; TRBD1 agrees at 10 bases. CDR3 loop: CASSIRGQGTEAFF. CDR3 sequence (DNA): TGTGCCAGTAGTATTAGGGGACAGGGGACTGAAGCTTTCTTT.